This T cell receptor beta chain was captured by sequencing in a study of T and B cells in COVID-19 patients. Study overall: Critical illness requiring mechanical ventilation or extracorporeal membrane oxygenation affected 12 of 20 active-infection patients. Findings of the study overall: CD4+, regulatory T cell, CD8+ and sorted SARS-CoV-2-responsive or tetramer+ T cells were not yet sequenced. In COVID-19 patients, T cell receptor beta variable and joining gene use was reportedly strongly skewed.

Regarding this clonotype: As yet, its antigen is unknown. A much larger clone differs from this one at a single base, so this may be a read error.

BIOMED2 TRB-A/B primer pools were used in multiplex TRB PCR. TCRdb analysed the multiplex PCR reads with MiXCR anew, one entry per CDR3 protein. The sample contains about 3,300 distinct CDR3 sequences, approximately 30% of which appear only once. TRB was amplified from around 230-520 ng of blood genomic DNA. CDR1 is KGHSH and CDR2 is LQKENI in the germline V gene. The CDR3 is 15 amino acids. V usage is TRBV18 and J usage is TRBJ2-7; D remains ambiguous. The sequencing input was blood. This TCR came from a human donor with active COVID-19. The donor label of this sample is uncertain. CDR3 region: CASLPPGPISYEQYF. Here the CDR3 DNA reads TGTGCCAGCTTACCACCCGGGCCTATCTCCTACGAGCAGTACTTC.